A selection of T cell receptor beta chains follows, all from one sample in a study of cytomegalovirus exposure and HLA in healthy donors. Data came from immunoSEQ multiplex PCR; TCRdb stores just in-frame clones and leaves some out. This sample has under 300,000 clones; approximately 86% occur once, and the top ten carry less than 1.2%. The source material was PBMCs. The receptor set was obtained from a woman aged 18-29 years in good health and CMV-seronegative. CDR3s include the opening cysteine and the closing phenylalanine or tryptophan. D genes are given only for firm matches. Some rows mark clone size as missing; the rest say once, few, many or name a class of expanded clone.

clone size,D gene,V gene,J gene,CDR3 protein,CDR3 DNA
.,.,TRBV9,TRBJ2-1,CASSATGQGSYNEQFF,TGTGCCAGCAGCGCCACAGGGCAAGGCTCCTACAATGAGCAGTTCTTC
.,.,TRBV6-1,TRBJ1-6,CASSEGWASGSPLHF,TGTGCCAGCAGTGAAGGATGGGCGTCGGGATCACCCCTCCACTTT
.,TRBD2,TRBV11-3,TRBJ2-1,CASSLEASSGINEQFF,TGTGCCAGCAGCTTAGAAGCTAGTAGCGGGATAAATGAGCAGTTCTTC
.,.,TRBV28,TRBJ1-1,CASTVTGRNTEAFF,TGTGCCAGCACCGTTACAGGGCGGAACACTGAAGCTTTCTTT
.,TRBD2,TRBV2,TRBJ2-1,CASSEGLAIHNEQFF,TGTGCCAGCAGCGAAGGACTAGCGATCCACAATGAGCAGTTCTTC
.,TRBD1,TRBV10-1,TRBJ2-7,CASSGGTAYEQYF,TGCGCCAGCAGTGGGGGGACAGCCTACGAGCAGTACTTC
.,.,TRBV4-1,TRBJ2-5,CASRTTPRGTEETQYF,TGCGCCAGCAGGACCACACCGCGGGGTACTGAAGAGACCCAGTACTTC
.,.,TRBV6-5,TRBJ1-1,CASSYSESLNTEAFF,TGTGCCAGCAGTTACTCGGAGAGCCTGAACACTGAAGCTTTCTTT
once,.,TRBV7-3,TRBJ2-7,CASSFLAGESYEQYF,TGTGCCAGCAGCTTTTTGGCCGGGGAGTCCTACGAGCAGTACTTC
once,.,TRBV11-3,TRBJ2-2,CASGHLNTGELFF,TGTGCCAGCGGACATTTGAACACCGGGGAGCTGTTTTTT
.,.,TRBV2,TRBJ1-4,CASSGAAGTNEKLFF,TGTGCCAGCAGTGGGGCGGCGGGGACTAATGAAAAACTGTTTTTT
.,TRBD1,TRBV5-5,TRBJ1-5,CASSGGTGLQPQHF,TGTGCCAGCAGCGGGGGGACAGGGTTGCAGCCCCAGCATTTT
.,.,TRBV6-6,TRBJ2-7,CASIGGPSVQAEQYF,TGTGCCAGCATAGGAGGGCCGTCTGTACAGGCTGAGCAGTACTTC
.,.,TRBV9,TRBJ1-5,CASSEPDSNQPQHF,TGTGCCAGCAGCGAACCAGATAGCAATCAGCCCCAGCATTTT
.,.,TRBV6-1,TRBJ1-1,CASSVRGGITEAFF,TGTGCCAGCAGTGTACGGGGAGGGATCACTGAAGCTTTCTTT
.,.,TRBV6-5,TRBJ1-3,CASSYSTRASGNTIYF,TGTGCCAGCAGTTACTCGACCAGGGCCTCTGGAAACACCATATATTTT
.,TRBD1,TRBV20-1,TRBJ2-5,CSARGQGAQYF,TGCAGTGCCCGTGGACAGGGCGCCCAGTACTTC
.,.,TRBV30,TRBJ2-1,CAWRRGSRGEQFF,TGTGCCTGGAGGAGAGGGAGTCGGGGGGAGCAGTTCTTC
.,.,TRBV27,TRBJ2-5,CARAQETQYF,TGTGCCAGGGCCCAAGAGACCCAGTACTTC
.,TRBD1,TRBV9,TRBJ1-2,CASSTIPGGYGYTF,TGTGCCAGCAGCACCATTCCAGGGGGCTATGGCTACACCTTC
.,TRBD2,TRBV11-3,TRBJ2-3,CASSPGGLVSDTQYF,TGTGCCAGCAGCCCGGGAGGGCTAGTCTCAGATACGCAGTATTTT
.,TRBD2,TRBV7-8,TRBJ2-3,CASSPKGLAGGDTDTQYF,TGTGCCAGCAGCCCCAAGGGACTAGCGGGAGGGGACACAGATACGCAGTATTTT
.,.,TRBV9,TRBJ1-1,CASSDLNTEAFF,TGTGCCAGCAGCGACTTGAACACTGAAGCTTTCTTT
.,TRBD2,TRBV5-1,TRBJ2-7,CASSLAGTSGTYEQYF,TGCGCCAGCAGCTTGGCGGGGACTAGCGGCACCTACGAGCAGTACTTC
.,.,TRBV5-4,TRBJ1-2,CASSFWAEPYGYTF,TGTGCCAGCAGCTTTTGGGCAGAACCTTATGGCTACACCTTC
few,.,TRBV9,TRBJ1-2,CASSVEVGYGYTF,TGTGCCAGCAGCGTAGAAGTCGGCTATGGCTACACCTTC